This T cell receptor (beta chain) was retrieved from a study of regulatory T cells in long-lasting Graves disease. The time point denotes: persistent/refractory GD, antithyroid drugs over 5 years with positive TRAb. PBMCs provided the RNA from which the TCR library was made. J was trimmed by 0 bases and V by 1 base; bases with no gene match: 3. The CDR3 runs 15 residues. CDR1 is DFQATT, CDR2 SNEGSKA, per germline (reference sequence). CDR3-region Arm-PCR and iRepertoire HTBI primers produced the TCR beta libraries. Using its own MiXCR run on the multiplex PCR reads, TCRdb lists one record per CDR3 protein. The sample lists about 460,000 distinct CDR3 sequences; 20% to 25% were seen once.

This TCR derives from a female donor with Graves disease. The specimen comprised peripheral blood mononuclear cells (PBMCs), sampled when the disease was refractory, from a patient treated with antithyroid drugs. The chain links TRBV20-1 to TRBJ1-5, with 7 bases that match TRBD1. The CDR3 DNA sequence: TGCAGTGCTAGAGCGGGGGACAGTAGCAATCAGCCCCAGCATTTT. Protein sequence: CSARAGDSSNQPQHF.